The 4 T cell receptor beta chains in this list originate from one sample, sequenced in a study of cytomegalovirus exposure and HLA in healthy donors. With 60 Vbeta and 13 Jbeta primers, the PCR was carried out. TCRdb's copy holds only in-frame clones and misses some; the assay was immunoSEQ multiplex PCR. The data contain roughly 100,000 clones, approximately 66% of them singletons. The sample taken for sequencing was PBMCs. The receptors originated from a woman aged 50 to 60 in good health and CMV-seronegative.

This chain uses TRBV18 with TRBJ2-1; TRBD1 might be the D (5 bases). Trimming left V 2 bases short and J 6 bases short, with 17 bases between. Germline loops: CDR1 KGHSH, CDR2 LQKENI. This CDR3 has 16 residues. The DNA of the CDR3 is TGTGCCAGCTCACCAAAGGGGTCGGCCCCTAGCAATGAGCAGTTCTTC. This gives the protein CASSPKGSAPSNEQFF. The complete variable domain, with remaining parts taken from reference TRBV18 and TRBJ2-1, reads NAGVMQNPRHLVRRRGQEARLRCSPMKGHSHVYWYRQLPEEGLKFMVYLQKENIIDESGMPKERFSAEFPKEGPSILRIQQVVRGDSAAYFCASSPKGSAPSNEQFFGPGTRLTVL.

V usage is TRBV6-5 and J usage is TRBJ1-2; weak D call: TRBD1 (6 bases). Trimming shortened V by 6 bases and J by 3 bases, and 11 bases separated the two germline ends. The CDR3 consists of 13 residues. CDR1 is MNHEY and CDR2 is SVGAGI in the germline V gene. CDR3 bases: TGTGCCAGCAGCTTTCAGGGGTACTATGGCTACACCTTC. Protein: CASSFQGYYGYTF.

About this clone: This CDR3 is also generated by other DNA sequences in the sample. The CDR3 spells CASSLAGAYNEQFF. CDR3 nucleotides: TGTGCCAGCAGCTTAGCCGGGGCCTACAATGAGCAGTTCTTC. The chain links TRBV7-2 to TRBJ2-1; D perhaps matches TRBD2 (5 bases). The CDR3 is made up of 14 amino acids. The germline CDR1 and CDR2 sequences are SGHTA and FQGNSA. Between the trimmed V and J ends, which lost 0 bases and 2 bases, there was a span of 5 bases. Variable domain in full (rest from reference TRBV7-2 and TRBJ2-1): GAGVSQSPSNKVTEKGKDVELRCDPISGHTALYWYRQSLGQGLEFLIYFQGNSAPDKSGLPSDRFSAERTGGSVSTLTIQRTQQEDSAVYLCASSLAGAYNEQFFGPGTRLTVL.

CDR3 nucleotides: TGTGCCAGCAGTTCGTGGGCGGGAACCTCCTACAATGAGCAGTTCTTC. Translating it yields CASSSWAGTSYNEQFF. V is TRBV27 and J is TRBJ2-1; weak D call: TRBD2 (6 bases). The V and J ends lost 4 bases and 0 bases respectively, with 13 bases between them. CDR3 length equals 16 residues. Germline values: CDR1 MNHEY, CDR2 SMNVEV (reference sequence).